This TCR beta chain was sequenced during a study of CD8+ T cells in alopecia areata. In each case, RNA was isolated and then reverse transcribed into cDNA as the sequencing template. Sequenced by immunoSEQ multiplex PCR; TCRdb stores in-frame clones only, minus some. Here the sample spans fewer than 200,000 clones, around three fifths being singletons. This clone was observed a handful of times. Treatment in this sample: oral pan-JAK inhibitor, 5-10 mg twice daily. The CDR3 has 16 amino acids. Germline loops: CDR1 SQVTM, CDR2 ANQGSEA. Trimming stripped 4 bases from V and 4 bases from J, with 20 bases between.

The rearrangement uses TRBV29-1 and TRBJ2-1, with D possibly TRBD2 on 5 matching bases. This clonotype was obtained from a human donor with alopecia areata. The sample in question was CD8+ T cells sorted from blood, obtained at week 24, from a patient treated with tofacitinib. The CDR3 loop is CSVASGVPDNYNEQFF. The CDR3 region has the DNA TGCAGCGTTGCGTCCGGGGTCCCCGATAATTACAATGAGCAGTTCTTC.